This TCR beta chain was found in a study of cytomegalovirus exposure and HLA in healthy donors. In the PCR, 60 Vbeta and 13 Jbeta primers were used. Source study methods: Among the unique TCR beta chains that a later analysis counted, about 81 million in all, roughly 11 million were shared. Generated by immunoSEQ multiplex PCR, the TCRdb table keeps only in-frame clones and is missing some. Clone size and the V and J calls come from that table; the DNA yielded D and trimming. The sample shows tens of thousands of clones, 63% of them seen only once. In germline, CDR1 is SNHLY, CDR2 FYNNEI. This CDR3 contains 12 residues.

This TCR was sampled from a woman aged 40 to 50 in good health and CMV-seropositive. The rearrangement joins TRBV2 to TRBJ2-5; D ambiguous. The closer fit of TRBJ2-7 to the DNA end suggests the J call may be wrong. Sequenced material: PBMCs. The CDR3 is CASNNLPYEQYF. The CDR3 coding sequence is TGTGCCAGCAATAACCTACCCTACGAGCAGTACTTC.